This T cell receptor (beta chain) emerged from a study of shared clonotypes between healthy human individuals. Findings and caveats of the study: Sharing of clonotypes among donors was expected to vary with sequencing depth. The study found lower generation probabilities in non-shared clonotypes than in those shared by all four donors. The rarefaction results pointed to incomplete sorted-subset sequencing despite large depth.

CD45RO-negative, CCR7-selected cells formed the naive CD8 fraction, which excluded terminally differentiated effector memory CD45RA+ cells. All donors were healthy HIV-negative adults lacking recent acute infections or vaccinations. Generated by immunoSEQ multiplex PCR, the TCRdb table keeps only in-frame clones and is missing some. The data show more than 600,000 clones, with around 92% seen just once and nearly 25% held by the top ten. In regard to this clone: No antigen is known for it.

This receptor was obtained from a man aged 25-45 years in good health. Sequenced: naive CD8+ T cells sorted from blood.

Here the CDR3 reads CASSLEREAASYEQYF. In DNA form, the CDR3 reads TGTGCCAGCAGCTTAGAACGGGAGGCGGCCTCCTACGAGCAGTACTTC. The chain employs TRBV7-9 and TRBJ2-7; TRBD2 matches 7 bases. There are 16 residues in the CDR3. The germline CDR1 and CDR2 sequences are SEHNR and FQNEAQ (reference sequence). Germline trimming cut 1 base from V and 0 bases from J; bases unmatched to any gene: 6.